The clone carrying this T cell receptor beta chain was seen more than once but under ten times. Its antigen remains unknown. The data were obtained in a study of somatic mutations in cytotoxic T cells in rheumatoid arthritis. Regarding the study as a whole: It was found that CD8+ T-cell clonality in rheumatoid arthritis patients did not differ significantly from that in age-matched healthy controls.

TCRdb's table, derived via immunoSEQ multiplex PCR, lists solely in-frame clones and lacks some. This sample carries about 25,000 clones, approximately 73% of them seen once, and the ten largest clones take approximately 9.4%. The germline V gene has CDR1 MGHRA and CDR2 YSYEKL. The CDR3 runs to 14 residues. V lost 4 bases and J lost 2; bases outside the gene matches: 1. The sequencing input was CD8+ T cells sorted from blood. The V and J genes are TRBV4-1 and TRBJ1-3; 8 positions agree with TRBD1. The source is a woman aged 18-29 years in good health. The CDR3 DNA reads as TGCGCCAGCAGCCTACAGGGGGCTGGAAACACCATATATTTT. It specifies CASSLQGAGNTIYF.